The 5 T cell receptor beta chains given below trace back to one sample, sequenced in a study of PD-1 blockade in classical Hodgkin lymphoma. No patient escaped relapse after autologous stem cell transplantation, and brentuximab vedotin exposure varied. Sequencing was performed with immunoSEQ multiplex PCR; in TCRdb, only in-frame clones are kept and a portion is missing. The sample has more than 140,000 clones, around 84% seen once. The sequencing used peripheral blood mononuclear cells (PBMCs), collected before the second cycle of nivolumab. Receptors originate from a human donor with classical Hodgkin lymphoma.

This clone occurred a few times. J is TRBJ1-4 and V is TRBV25-1, with 7 bases that match TRBD1. This CDR3 region has 14 residues. The germline gives CDR1 MGHDK, CDR2 SYGVNS. V lost 6 bases, J lost 8 bases, and 9 bases stayed unmatched. The CDR3 DNA is TGTGCCAGCAGGGGGGCCAGGGGGGCCGAAAAACTGTTTTTT. Amino acids: CASRGARGAEKLFF. Full variable domain (outside the CDR3, taken from reference TRBV25-1 and TRBJ1-4): EADIYQTPRYLVIGTGKKITLECSQTMGHDKMYWYQQDPGMELHLIHYSYGVNSTEKGDLSSESTVSRIRTEHFPLTLESARPSHTSQYLCASRGARGAEKLFFGSGTQLSVL.

Relative to its sample, this clone is medium-sized. V usage is TRBV5-8 and J usage is TRBJ1-4; D unclear. CDR1 is SGHTS, CDR2 YDEGEE, per germline. The CDR3 has 15 residues. V lost 2 bases and J 4 bases, leaving 12 bases between the germline ends. CDR3 DNA sequence: TGTGCCAGCAGCTTCGGGCAGCCAATTAATGAAAAACTGTTTTTT. It yields the protein CASSFGQPINEKLFF.

The genes are TRBV15 and TRBJ2-7, with 8 bases fitting TRBD2. V dropped 0 bases and J dropped 3; count of bases not matched to a gene: 7. Per the germline V gene, CDR1 is LNHNV and CDR2 is YYDKDF (reference sequence). The CDR3 has 16 residues. CDR3 amino acids: CATSRDQSLAGYEQYF. The CDR3 bases are TGTGCCACCAGCAGAGATCAGAGTCTAGCGGGCTACGAGCAGTACTTC.

This chain connects TRBV27 to TRBJ2-1; 7 positions match TRBD2. Losses at the gene ends were 0 bases for V and 1 base for J; bases not matched to a gene: 6. This CDR3 is 17 amino acids long. Germline loops: CDR1 MNHEY, CDR2 SMNVEV (reference sequence). CDR3 region: CASSLSNGGSSYNEQFF. The CDR3 DNA follows: TGTGCCAGCAGTTTATCGAATGGCGGGAGTTCCTACAATGAGCAGTTCTTC.

As for this clone: At one end, the junction sequence differs from germline, possibly due to a read error. This chain connects TRBV6-6 to TRBJ2-7; TRBD1 agrees at 10 bases. The length of the CDR3 is 12 residues. Germline values: CDR1 MNHNY, CDR2 SVGAGI (reference sequence). CDR3 in DNA: TGTGCCAGCAGTTACTCCGGACAGGGGGAGAGGTTC. Translation: CASSYSGQGERF.